The present T cell receptor beta chain was sequenced within a study of PD-L1 blockade in urothelial cancer (dated by TCRdb to 2015 to 2018). Looking at the study overall: Therapy was started in the mid-2010s for all patients, and atezolizumab 1,200 mg was administered intravenously every 3 weeks. About 85% of the 29 patients were males with bladder-origin urothelial cancer, and about 65% of the roughly 30 reported a prior smoking history. Blood samples yielded a median of about 150,000 T cells and around 80,000 unique TCRs, with median clonality roughly 0.082. Some 30 patients had pretreatment blood TCR-seq, some 24 had at least one posttreatment blood collection, and some 24 had tumor TCR-seq. Somatic, immune and clinical correlates of response to PD-L1 blockade with atezolizumab in urothelial cancer were the focus of an exploratory multi-omic analysis. In the same patients, pretreatment tumors underwent whole exome sequencing and RNA sequencing in addition to TCR sequencing. Fewer than ten patients reached durable clinical benefit, while 20 patients did not. Progression-free survival longer than 6 months counted as durable clinical benefit, and TCR features were additionally tested against both progression-free and overall survival. An ECOG performance status of 0 or 1 was recorded for the patients, and 0 to 3 prior chemotherapy regimens had been received by the patients. Blood samples were analyzed at two time points: 3 weeks after treatment start (second dose) and 6 weeks after treatment start. Pretreatment tumor samples, along with matched peripheral blood serially collected before and after atezolizumab treatment, were subjected to TCR sequencing.

Measured from the cysteine to the phenylalanine, the CDR3 is 16 residues long. Left in the record is the CDR3 DNA by itself, 48 bases read in frame from the first base. For CDR1 and CDR2, the germline V gene lists KGHSH and LQKENI. Ends trimmed: V by 3 bases, J by 4 bases; bases unmatched to a gene: 7. In its sample, this clone was seen a few times. The target of this receptor is not known. The record has no base qualities; no much larger clone is one base away. The research as a whole found: Greater expansion of tumor-associated TCR clones in peripheral blood 3 weeks after the start of treatment was observed in patients with durable benefit (n of about 22, p = 0.022). Small sample size (n of about 30) and many exploratory analyses mean the results are intended to be hypothesis-generating. A pretreatment peripheral blood TCR clonality below the median was linked to improved progression-free and overall survival.

The time point label, read with the paper, signifies: pretreatment peripheral blood. A total of roughly 30 patients with locally advanced or metastatic urothelial carcinoma, treated at Memorial Sloan Kettering on a trial protocol, made up the cohort. Peripheral blood mononuclear cells were collected pretreatment and during treatment, with between 1 and 8 total time points per patient. The Qiagen DNeasy Blood extraction kit was used to purify genomic DNA from total PBMCs and tumor samples. Collected pretreatment and during treatment, PBMCs were isolated and stored as previously described. Synthetic TCR analog templates were spiked into each PCR to estimate absolute template abundance from read counts. The immunoSEQ assay used bias-controlled V and J gene primers to amplify TCRbeta CDR3 regions from genomic DNA. Sequencing of rearranged TCRbeta segments was done at approximately 20X coverage. The study's processing was this. Clustering was used to correct sequencing errors, and CDR3s were annotated against IMGT so that V, D and J genes could be assigned. Out-of-frame and stop-codon sequences were excluded, and only productive TCRbeta rearrangements were used in downstream analyses. To compute clonality, Shannon entropy was normalized by the log of the number of unique productive sequences and then subtracted from one. Fisher's exact test with Benjamini-Hochberg correction, using a cutoff of adjusted p below 0.01, was how clones that differed between time points or between blood and tumor were identified. TCRdb's version of the immuneACCESS table is confined to in-frame rearrangements and falls short of the full clone set. An unresolved V gene accounts for under half of the shortfall where checked; the remainder is of unknown origin. That table is the source of V, J and clone size, and D and trimming were worked out from the DNA. The sample table contains 30,000 to 40,000 clones; only one count was recorded for 80% to 90% of them. Almost 7% of the sample is taken by the ten largest.

This material consisted of PBMCs, taken around atezolizumab (anti-PD-L1) treatment. The receptor's source is a man aged 55 to 70 with urothelial cancer. The rearrangement combines TRBV18 with TRBJ1-4, with TRBD1 matching 8 junction bases. The nucleotide sequence is TGTGCCAGCTCACCTAAAACGGACAGGGATAATGAAAAACTGTTTTTT. This codes for CASSPKTDRDNEKLFF.